The present T cell receptor beta chain was sequenced within a study of a mutant IDH1 vaccine in newly diagnosed glioma. Study summary: During weeks 1, 3, 5, 7, 11, 15, 19 and 23, patients received eight vaccinations. Study-wide findings and caveats: Vaccine-induced responses were seen in approximately 93% of patients, spanning several MHC alleles.

Time point reported: week 23, last vaccination. Vaccination comprised doses that each held 300 ug of mutant IDH1 20-mer peptide, plus topical imiquimod. About this clone: The antigen is undetermined.

Clones were read by immunoSEQ multiplex PCR, and TCRdb kept only the in-frame ones, dropping some. Here the sample spans 40,000 to 50,000 clones, about 78% being singletons. The sample was PBMCs, taken from a glioma patient whose treatment included an IDH1 peptide vaccine. This receptor was taken from a woman in her 40s with glioma. Some clones in this sample may be carry-over from other donors' samples.

CDR3 loop: CASSLFHNYEQYF. DNA of the CDR3: TGTGCCAGCAGCTTATTTCATAACTACGAGCAGTACTTC. The V and J genes are TRBV7-2 and TRBJ2-7; D gene unclear. The ends were cut back, 2 bases at V and 3 bases at J, with 8 bases in the middle. The CDR3 consists of 13 residues. CDR1 is SGHTA, CDR2 FQGNSA, per germline.